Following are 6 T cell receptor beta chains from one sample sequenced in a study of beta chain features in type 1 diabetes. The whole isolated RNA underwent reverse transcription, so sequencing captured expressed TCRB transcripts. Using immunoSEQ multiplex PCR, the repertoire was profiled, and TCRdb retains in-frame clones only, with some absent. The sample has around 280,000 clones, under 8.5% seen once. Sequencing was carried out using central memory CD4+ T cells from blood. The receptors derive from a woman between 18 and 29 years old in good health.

The CDR3 spells CASSVARTVQGPDTQYF. DNA for the CDR3: TGTGCCAGCAGCGTAGCCCGCACGGTACAGGGTCCAGATACGCAGTATTTT. The V and J genes are TRBV5-6 and TRBJ2-3; TRBD1 might be the D (6 bases). V gave up 4 bases and J gave up 4 bases, with 22 bases separating them. Germline V CDR1 and CDR2: SGHDT, YYEEEE. This CDR3 spans 17 amino acids. Filled out from reference TRBV5-6 and TRBJ2-3, the complete variable domain reads DAGVTQSPTHLIKTRGQQVTLRCSPKSGHDTVSWYQQALGQGPQFIFQYYEEEERQRGNFPDRFSGHQFPNYSSELNVNALLLGDSALYLCASSVARTVQGPDTQYFGPGTRLTVL.

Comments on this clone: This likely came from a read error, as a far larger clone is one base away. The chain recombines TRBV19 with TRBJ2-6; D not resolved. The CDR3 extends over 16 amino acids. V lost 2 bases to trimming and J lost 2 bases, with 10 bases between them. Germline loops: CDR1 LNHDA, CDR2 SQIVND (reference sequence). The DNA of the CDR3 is TGTGCCAGTAGTATATTCAGTGGGGCTGGGGCCAACGTCCTGACTTTC. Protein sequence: CASSIFSGAGANVLTF.

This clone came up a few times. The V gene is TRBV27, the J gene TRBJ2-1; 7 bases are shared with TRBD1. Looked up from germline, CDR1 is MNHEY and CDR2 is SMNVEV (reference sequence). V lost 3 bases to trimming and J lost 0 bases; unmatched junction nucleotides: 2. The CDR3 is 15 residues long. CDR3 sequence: CASSLDRLSYNEQFF. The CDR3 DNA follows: TGTGCCAGCAGTTTGGACAGGCTCTCCTACAATGAGCAGTTCTTC.

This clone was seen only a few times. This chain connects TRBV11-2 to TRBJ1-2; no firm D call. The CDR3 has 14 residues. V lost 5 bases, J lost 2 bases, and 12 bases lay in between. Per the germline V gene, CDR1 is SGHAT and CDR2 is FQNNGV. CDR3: CASSPQGRNYGYTF. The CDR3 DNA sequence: TGTGCCAGCAGCCCGCAAGGGCGGAACTATGGCTACACCTTC.

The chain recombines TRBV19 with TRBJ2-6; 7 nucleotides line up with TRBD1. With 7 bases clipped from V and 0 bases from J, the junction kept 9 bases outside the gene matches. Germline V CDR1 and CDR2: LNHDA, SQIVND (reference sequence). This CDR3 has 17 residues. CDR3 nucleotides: TGTGCCAGTACTGACAGGGCTTCTAGCTCTGGGGCCAACGTCCTGACTTTC. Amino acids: CASTDRASSSGANVLTF.

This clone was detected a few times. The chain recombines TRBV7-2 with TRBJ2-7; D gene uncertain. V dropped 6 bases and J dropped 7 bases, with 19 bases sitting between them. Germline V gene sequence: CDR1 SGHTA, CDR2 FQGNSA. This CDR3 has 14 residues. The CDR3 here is CASSPTTTGWEQYF. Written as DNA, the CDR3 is TGTGCCAGCAGTCCTACAACAACCGGGTGGGAGCAGTACTTC.